This TCR beta chain emerged from a study of T cell changes during pregnancy in multiple sclerosis. Libraries were prepared by immunoSEQ multiplex PCR; TCRdb keeps only in-frame clonotypes and omits some of them. The sample shows just under 100,000 clones, about 94% of them seen only once. This CDR3 comprises 18 residues. Trimming pared 4 bases from V and 0 bases from J, leaving 23 bases between. Germline CDR1 is GTSNPN and CDR2 is SVGIG (reference sequence). This TCR derives from a female donor with multiple sclerosis, enrolled in a pregnancy study. Specimen: peripheral blood, collected after pregnancy. The chain links TRBV30 to TRBJ2-3; a possible D gene is TRBD1 (5 bases). The CDR3 spells CAWTPSRGYRFSTDTQYF. CDR3 DNA: TGTGCCTGGACCCCCTCCCGTGGGTACAGGTTTAGCACAGATACGCAGTATTTT. Filled out from reference TRBV30 and TRBJ2-3, the complete variable domain reads SQTIHQWPATLVQPVGSPLSLECTVEGTSNPNLYWYRQAAGRGLQLLFYSVGIGQISSEVPQNLSASRPQDRQFILSSKKLLLSDSGFYLCAWTPSRGYRFSTDTQYFGPGTRLTVL.